The 17 T cell receptor beta chains in this list originate from one sample, sequenced in a study of T cell responses to AZD1222 COVID-19 vaccine. Libraries were prepared by immunoSEQ multiplex PCR; TCRdb keeps only in-frame clonotypes and omits some of them. The profile shows about 130,000 clones, approximately 88% of them singletons. The input for sequencing was peripheral blood, taken on day 0 of MenACWY control vaccination. The receptors here all came from an adult in good health.

This chain uses TRBV28 with TRBJ2-5; 8 bases fit TRBD1. V trimming: 4 bases; J trimming: 5 bases; junction bases outside the gene matches: 9. This CDR3 has 15 amino acids. Germline V CDR1 and CDR2: MDHEN, SYDVKM. DNA for the CDR3: TGTGCCAGCAGTTCCCCGGGACAGGAATTGGAGACCCAGTACTTC. It yields the protein CASSSPGQELETQYF. Filled out from reference TRBV28 and TRBJ2-5, the complete variable domain reads DVKVTQSSRYLVKRTGEKVFLECVQDMDHENMFWYRQDPGLGLRLIYFSYDVKMKEKGDIPEGYSVSREKKERFSLILESASTNQTSMYLCASSSPGQELETQYFGPGTRLLVL.

Only one count was recorded for this clone. The chain employs TRBV12-3 or TRBV12-4 and TRBJ1-6; D remains unclear. The CDR3 extends over 11 amino acids. V was clipped by 6 bases and J by 14 bases, with 11 bases between them. The CDR3: CASSQTTTLHF. The CDR3 nucleotides are TGTGCCAGCAGCCAGACAACCACCCTCCACTTT.

This clone was observed once. V is TRBV28 and J is TRBJ2-1; D is possibly TRBD1 (5 bases). The CDR3 extends over 12 amino acids. CDR1 is MDHEN, CDR2 SYDVKM, per germline. V lost 7 bases, J lost 6 bases, and 10 bases lay in between. CDR3 nucleotide sequence: TGTGCCAGCACCCACAGGAGCAATGAGCAGTTCTTC. Protein: CASTHRSNEQFF.

The chain recombines TRBV27 with TRBJ2-1, with 7 bases matching TRBD2. The CDR3 covers 15 residues. Germline V CDR1 and CDR2: MNHEY, SMNVEV (reference sequence). V trimming: 8 bases; J trimming: 0 bases; junction bases outside the gene matches: 7. The CDR3 protein is CASATSLNSYNEQFF. CDR3 DNA: TGTGCCAGCGCGACTAGCCTCAACTCCTACAATGAGCAGTTCTTC.

This sequence joins TRBV3-1 (or the pseudogene TRBV3-2) and TRBJ2-1; 11 positions agree with TRBD2. Germline values: CDR1 LGHDT, CDR2 YNNKEL (reference sequence). This CDR3 has 15 amino acids. V was pared by 9 bases and J by 4 bases, with 8 bases of the junction left unmatched. The CDR3 bases are TGTGCCAGTTTTGGTCTAGCGGGAGGTTACAATGAGCAGTTCTTC. Its protein product is CASFGLAGGYNEQFF.

The chain joins TRBV24-1 to TRBJ1-2, with a weak D call TRBD1 (6 bases). CDR1 and CDR2 (germline): KGHDR, SFDVKD. V lost 0 bases and J lost 6, with 13 bases in between. The CDR3 loop spans 15 amino acids. CDR3 nucleotides: TGTGCCACCAGTGATTTGTGGGCAGGGGAGGATGGCTACACCTTC. Residues: CATSDLWAGEDGYTF.

The rearrangement uses TRBV2 and TRBJ2-3; D not certain. The CDR3 has 13 residues. V was shortened by 4 bases and J by 3 bases, with 8 bases between the two germline ends. CDR1 SNHLY and CDR2 FYNNEI come from the germline V gene. The CDR3 DNA sequence: TGTGCCAGCAGTGTAGTTCGGACAGATACGCAGTATTTT. Protein: CASSVVRTDTQYF. The whole variable domain, remainder taken from reference TRBV2 and TRBJ2-3, is EPEVTQTPSHQVTQMGQEVILRCVPISNHLYFYWYRQILGQKVEFLVSFYNNEISEKSEIFDDQFSVERPDGSNFTLKIRSTKLEDSAMYFCASSVVRTDTQYFGPGTRLTVL.

The gene calls are TRBV7-9 and TRBJ2-5; D remains unclear. Trimming removed 2 bases at V and 6 bases at J, with 10 bases between. The V gene's germline CDR1 is SEHNR and CDR2 FQNEAQ (reference sequence). The length of the CDR3 is 13 residues. CDR3 nucleotide sequence: TGTGCCAGCAGCTTATCCGGCCCCAAGACCCAGTACTTC. It encodes CASSLSGPKTQYF.

Here the CDR3 DNA reads TGTGCCAGCAGTTTGTGGGCGGGGCCGTTCAATGAGCAGTTCTTC. As protein: CASSLWAGPFNEQFF. The rearrangement links TRBV27 to TRBJ2-1, with D possibly matching TRBD2 (6 bases). V was pared by 3 bases and J by 6 bases, with 15 bases between. This CDR3 has 15 amino acids. CDR1 is MNHEY and CDR2 is SMNVEV in the germline V gene (reference sequence).

The genes are TRBV2 and TRBJ1-1, with D maybe TRBD1 (5 bases). The length of the CDR3 is 14 residues. Germline loops: CDR1 SNHLY, CDR2 FYNNEI. V lost 6 bases to trimming and J lost 7 bases, with 18 bases between them. The CDR3 DNA sequence: TGTGCCAGCAGATTTGACAGTGCTATTGGTGAAGCTTTCTTT. Encoded protein: CASRFDSAIGEAFF.

This clone was seen once. The CDR3 DNA is TGTGCCAGCAGCCAAGAAGTGGACAGGGGGACGGGGAAGCAGTACTTC. It encodes CASSQEVDRGTGKQYF. This chain links TRBV4-2 with TRBJ2-7, with 10 bases that match TRBD1. The CDR3 has 16 amino acids. With V trimmed by 0 bases and J by 8 bases, 10 bases remained unmatched. Germline CDR1 reads LGHNA; CDR2 reads YNFKEQ.

This sequence joins TRBV29-1 and TRBJ2-7; 10 nucleotides line up with TRBD2. CDR3 length: 15 residues. Germline assignment: CDR1 SQVTM and CDR2 ANQGSEA. Trimming took 1 base from V and 0 from J; bases not matched to a gene: 3. The CDR3 spells CSVEVPSGSSYEQYF. For the CDR3, the DNA is TGCAGCGTTGAAGTGCCTAGCGGGAGCTCCTACGAGCAGTACTTC.

This chain links TRBV6-5 with TRBJ1-6; weak D call: TRBD1 (6 bases). V lost 7 bases to trimming and J lost 8 bases, with 12 bases between them. CDR1 and CDR2 from the germline V gene are MNHEY and SVGAGI. The CDR3 covers 13 residues. Here the CDR3 DNA reads TGTGCCAGCAAGACAGGTTCTGATTCACCCCTCCACTTT. Residues: CASKTGSDSPLHF.

This clone appeared a single time. DNA of the CDR3: TGTGCCACCAGCAGAACGCCGACGAACAATGAGCAGTTCTTC. The encoded protein is CATSRTPTNNEQFF. This chain connects TRBV15 to TRBJ2-1; D gene unclear. The CDR3 spans 14 residues. V lost 2 bases and J 5 bases, leaving 10 bases between the germline ends. Germline V gene sequence: CDR1 LNHNV, CDR2 YYDKDF (reference sequence). Complete variable domain (other parts from reference TRBV15 and TRBJ2-1): DAMVIQNPRYQVTQFGKPVTLSCSQTLNHNVMYWYQQKSSQAPKLLFHYYDKDFNNEADTPDNFQSRRPNTSFCFLDIRSPGLGDTAMYLCATSRTPTNNEQFFGPGTRLTVL.

The V and J genes are TRBV5-1 and TRBJ1-3; a possible D gene is TRBD1 (6 bases). V lost 3 bases and J 2 bases, leaving 9 bases between the germline ends. The CDR3 has 14 residues. Germline-derived CDR1 and CDR2 are SGHRS and YFSETQ. The CDR3 region is CASSWGAPGNTIYF. Written as DNA, the CDR3 is TGCGCCAGCAGCTGGGGGGCGCCTGGAAACACCATATATTTT.

The chain recombines TRBV15 with TRBJ1-5, with 7 bases that match TRBD1. The CDR3 sequence is 15 residues long. CDR1 and CDR2 from the germline V gene are LNHNV and YYDKDF (reference sequence). With V trimmed by 0 bases and J by 4 bases, 3 bases remained unmatched. CDR3 sequence: CATSRDGTANQPQHF. CDR3 nucleotide sequence: TGTGCCACCAGCAGAGACGGGACAGCGAATCAGCCCCAGCATTTT.

The chain is built from TRBV3-1 (or the pseudogene TRBV3-2) and TRBJ2-3, with 7 bases fitting TRBD2. CDR1 and CDR2 (germline): LGHDT, YNNKEL (reference sequence). The CDR3 runs 15 residues. The junction had 4 bases not matched to a gene; V was cut back by 0 bases and J by 4 bases. The CDR3, as DNA: TGTGCCAGCAGCCAAGATCCGGGAGGCCCAGATACGCAGTATTTT. Residues: CASSQDPGGPDTQYF.